This is a list of T cell receptor beta chains from one sample in a study of blood T cell repertoires in COVID-19. TCRdb's table, derived via immunoSEQ multiplex PCR, lists solely in-frame clones and lacks some. The sample has roughly 150,000 clones; approximately 92% are singletons. Input material: peripheral blood. All receptors derive from a woman aged 55-70 years with active COVID-19. Each CDR3 is given with its conserved first and last residue. The D gene is left open where the match is weak. The listing skips clone size in some rows; elsewhere it reads once, few, many or a size class.

d_gene,j_gene,abundance,v_gene,CDR3nt,CDR3aa
TRBD1,TRBJ1-1,-,TRBV6-4,TGTGCCAGCAGTGAAGACAGGGGAAACACTGAAGCTTTCTTT,CASSEDRGNTEAFF
TRBD2,TRBJ2-1,-,TRBV7-3,TGTGCCAGCAGCCCTAGCGGGTACGGTGAGCAGTTCTTC,CASSPSGYGEQFF
-,TRBJ2-7,-,TRBV27,TGTGCCAGCAGTTTAAAGGGGACCTACGAGCAGTACTTC,CASSLKGTYEQYF
-,TRBJ2-5,once,TRBV6-2/TRBV6-3,TGTGCCAGCAGTTACGCTAGCCCGAAGGTTGAGACCCAGTACTTC,CASSYASPKVETQYF
-,TRBJ1-1,-,TRBV5-8,TGTGCCAGCAGCTTGGCACTCCGGAACACTGAAGCTTTCTTT,CASSLALRNTEAFF
TRBD1,TRBJ2-7,-,TRBV2,TGTGCCCAGACGGAGCCTGAGCAACAGGGGGAGTACGAGCAGTACTTC,CAQTEPEQQGEYEQYF
TRBD1,TRBJ1-6,-,TRBV3-1/TRBV3-2,TGTGCCAGCAGTCAGACAGGGGATTATCATAATTCACCCCTCCACTTT,CASSQTGDYHNSPLHF
-,TRBJ1-4,-,TRBV6-5,TGTGCCAGCAGTTCGTCACTTCGCGAAAAACTGTTTTTT,CASSSSLREKLFF
-,TRBJ2-7,-,TRBV6-6,TGTGCCAGCAGCCCCCCACGGACACCTGTGTACGAGCAGTACTTC,CASSPPRTPVYEQYF
-,TRBJ2-7,-,TRBV6-2/TRBV6-3,TGTGCCAGCAGCCGGGGCGAGCCCTACGAGCAGTACTTC,CASSRGEPYEQYF
-,TRBJ1-4,once,TRBV2,TGTGCCAGCAGAGGGGACGGGGGAAAACTGTTTTTT,CASRGDGGKLFF
TRBD1,TRBJ1-2,once,TRBV3-1/TRBV3-2,TGTGCCAGCAGCCAACTGAATGGCGGGGACAGGGGGCCCCACACCTTC,CASSQLNGGDRGPHTF
-,TRBJ2-1,once,TRBV7-6,TGTGCCAGCAGCTCCGTAGCGGGAAGGGGGCACAATGAGCAGTTCTTC,CASSSVAGRGHNEQFF
TRBD2,TRBJ2-1,-,TRBV13,TGTGCCAGCAGCCCCCCCGGAGGGCGGGAGATGAATGAGCAGTTCTTC,CASSPPGGREMNEQFF
TRBD1,TRBJ2-1,-,TRBV7-2,TGTGCCAGCAGCAGGGACAGATACAATGAGCAGTTCTTC,CASSRDRYNEQFF
-,TRBJ2-2,-,TRBV19,TGTGCCGTCATCGAGGTCGGGGAGCTGTTTTTT,CAVIEVGELFF
-,TRBJ2-3,-,TRBV27,TGTGCCAGCAGTTTAATCGGGGACACAGATACGCAGTATTTT,CASSLIGDTDTQYF
TRBD2,TRBJ2-3,-,TRBV4-1,TGCGCCAGCAGCCAAGAGGGGTTGGGACTAGCGGGAGATACGCAGTATTTT,CASSQEGLGLAGDTQYF
TRBD2,TRBJ2-5,-,TRBV6-2/TRBV6-3,TGTGCCAGCAGTTACTCCGCTAGCGGGAGTGAGACCCAGTACTTC,CASSYSASGSETQYF
-,TRBJ2-5,-,TRBV10-3,TGTGCCATCTGGGGAGGACGGAGCAAAGAGACCCAGTACTTC,CAIWGGRSKETQYF
TRBD2,TRBJ2-7,-,TRBV2,TGTGCCAGCAGTGGTCTGAGACTAGCGGGAGGGAAAACCTACGAGCAGTACTTC,CASSGLRLAGGKTYEQYF
-,TRBJ1-2,once,TRBV4-1,TGCGCCAGCAGCAGCGCTGCGGGCTATGGCTACACCTTC,CASSSAAGYGYTF
-,TRBJ2-3,once,TRBV19,TGTGCCAGTAGTACGGCGGGCGCTAGCACAGATACGCAGTATTTT,CASSTAGASTDTQYF